What follows is one T cell receptor (beta chain) and its context. Its cognate antigen has yet to be identified. Base qualities are not recorded, but no much larger clone differs from it by a single base. Genomic DNA was extracted from sorted cells for sequencing of the TCRbeta CDR3 region. TCRbeta CDR3 regions were sequenced using the immunoSEQ Assay. TCRdb holds this immuneACCESS table with in-frame rearrangements only. Some clones are missing; in checked studies, unresolved V genes explain under half, and the rest has no known cause. Here the sample has some 97,000 clones; roughly 90% occur a single time. In total, the top ten clones hold around 0.15% of the sample. The trial excluded patients who had a history of autoimmune disease or who were on systemic immunosuppression. Peripheral blood for TCR sequencing was collected from all dose cohorts at baseline, on cycle 4 day 1, and on cycle 7 day 1. The samples were drawn from a first-in-human, open-label, multicenter phase I dose-escalation trial of ivuxolimab. Adults with locally advanced or metastatic head and neck squamous cell, hepatocellular, melanoma or renal cell carcinoma were enrolled in the trial. CD4+ and CD8+ T cells were sorted separately from peripheral blood before TCR sequencing.

This sample was taken from a study of OX40 agonist ivuxolimab in advanced cancers. Concerning the study at large: Ivuxolimab, which targeted the costimulatory receptor OX40 (CD134), was an agonistic, fully human IgG2 monoclonal antibody. In the dose-escalation cohort, 82.7% of patients were male, and the mean age was around 60 years, with a range of 23 to 79. Intravenous ivuxolimab was administered to patients every 2 weeks at six dose levels: 0.01, 0.1, 0.3, 1.5, 3 and 10 mg/kg. Partial responses were achieved by three dose-escalation patients, of whom one had hepatocellular carcinoma and two had cutaneous melanoma. The monotherapy dose-escalation portion (N ≈ 52 patients) of the phase I ivuxolimab trial is reported in the paper. Patients were allowed to have had prior anti-PD-1, anti-PD-L1 or anti-CTLA-4 therapy, and roughly 40% of the dose-escalation patients had previously received checkpoint inhibitors. Of the approximately 53 patients in dose escalation, 19 had hepatocellular carcinoma, about 15 had melanoma, 9 had renal cell carcinoma and 9 had head and neck cancer. The purpose of peripheral TCRbeta sequencing was to test whether ivuxolimab changed TCR sequence diversity and led to clonal T-cell expansion.

The investigation overall reported the following: Low levels of normalized T-cell clonal expansion were also seen in some nonresponding patients. At doses of 0.1 to 3.0 mg/kg, clonal expansion of both CD4+ and CD8+ T cells in blood was seen between baseline and week 6. Partial responders in the 0.1-3.0 mg/kg groups had among the lowest normalized peripheral clonal expansion, especially among CD8+ T cells. After ivuxolimab, CD8+ T cells had more expanded clones than CD4+ T cells on average. The antigen specificity of the peripheral T cells that underwent clonal expansion was not determined.

The CDR3 holds 15 amino acids from the cysteine to the phenylalanine. The DNA shown is the 45-base CDR3, in frame from base 1. The germline V gene encodes CDR1 LNHDA and CDR2 SQIVND (reference sequence). Relative to germline, V is missing 7 bases and J is missing 8 bases, with 8 bases of the junction outside any gene match. Rearrangement joined TRBV19 to TRBJ2-1; 13 middle bases align to TRBD2. The input for sequencing was CD4+ or CD8+ T cells sorted from blood, taken in a trial of the OX40 agonist ivuxolimab. The receptor's source is an adult with an advanced solid tumor such as melanoma, head and neck, liver or kidney cancer. The bases are TGTGCCAGTACCACTAGCGGGAGGGCCGACCATGAGCAGTTCTTC. Its translation reads: CASTTSGRADHEQFF.